The 18 T cell receptor beta chains presented below share a single source sample, sequenced in a study of OX40 agonist ivuxolimab in advanced cancers. Clones were sequenced by immunoSEQ multiplex PCR, and TCRdb holds only the in-frame ones, with some missing. Of about 86,000 clones listed, roughly 87% were seen once; the top ten hold roughly 1.4%. The sequenced sample was CD4+ or CD8+ T cells sorted from blood, obtained in a trial of the OX40 agonist ivuxolimab. Every receptor here comes from an adult with an advanced solid tumor such as melanoma, head and neck, liver or kidney cancer.

The chain recombines TRBV5-1 with TRBJ2-2; D is possibly TRBD1 (5 bases). The CDR3 extends over 14 amino acids. Germline CDR1 is SGHRS and CDR2 is YFSETQ. The V and J ends lost 6 bases and 4 bases respectively, with 13 bases between them. This CDR3 is CASTTGVSTGELFF. Here the CDR3 DNA reads TGCGCCAGCACTACAGGAGTCTCCACCGGGGAGCTGTTTTTT.

This chain uses TRBV5-1 with TRBJ2-5, with D possibly TRBD2 on 5 matching bases. The DNA matches TRBJ2-7 better at its end, which makes the J call doubtful. The germline V gene has CDR1 SGHRS and CDR2 YFSETQ. This CDR3 contains 15 residues. The chain's CDR3 is CASSLAPEGTYEQYF. The CDR3 DNA reads as TGCGCCAGCAGCTTGGCCCCCGAGGGTACCTACGAGCAGTACTTC.

This rearrangement joins TRBV30 to TRBJ2-5; 8 nucleotides align to TRBD1. There are 15 residues in the CDR3. Germline V CDR1 and CDR2: GTSNPN, SVGIG (reference sequence). Losses at the gene ends were 2 bases for V and 3 bases for J; bases not matched to a gene: 8. The CDR3 bases are TGTGCCTGGAGTCCAGGGGGCTTGGGGAAAGAGACCCAGTACTTC. It codes for CAWSPGGLGKETQYF.

As for this clone: A read error may account for a junction end that differs from germline. The chain joins TRBV7-7 to TRBJ2-5, with D perhaps matching TRBD2 (5 bases). Judging by the DNA end, TRBJ2-7 fits better; the J call may be wrong. Germline V gene lookup returns CDR1 SSHAT and CDR2 FNYEAQ (reference sequence). This CDR3 has 16 amino acids. In DNA form, the CDR3 reads TGTGCTAGCAGCTTAGGCGGATCCCTATTCGGGGACGAGCAGTACTTC. Translated: CASSLGGSLFGDEQYF.

The chain joins TRBV11-3 to TRBJ1-1; 9 bases are shared with TRBD1. CDR1 is SGHNT, CDR2 YENEEA, per germline. The trim removed 1 base at V and 1 base at J, leaving 7 bases unmatched. The CDR3 is 17 amino acids. CDR3 amino acids: CASSLGGTGSRNTEAFF. The CDR3 coding sequence is TGTGCCAGCAGCTTAGGGGGGACAGGGTCGAGGAACACTGAAGCTTTCTTT. The entire variable domain, with the rest obtained from reference TRBV11-3 and TRBJ1-1, is as follows: EAGVVQSPRYKIIEKKQPVAFWCNPISGHNTLYWYLQNLGQGPELLIRYENEEAVDDSQLPKDRFSAERLKGVDSTLKIQPAELGDSAVYLCASSLGGTGSRNTEAFFGQGTRLTVV.

This chain uses TRBV7-2 with TRBJ1-6, with 10 bases identical to TRBD1. V trimming: 5 bases; J trimming: 10 bases; junction bases outside the gene matches: 5. The CDR3 loop spans 14 amino acids. Germline lookup yields CDR1 SGHTA and CDR2 FQGNSA. The CDR3 sequence: CASSAGTGVSPLHF. As DNA, the CDR3 is TGTGCCAGCAGCGCTGGGACAGGGGTATCACCCCTCCACTTT.

The chain uses TRBV4-1 and TRBJ2-3, with D possibly TRBD2 on 6 matching bases. This CDR3 has 16 amino acids. V lost 8 bases and J 3 bases, leaving 21 bases between the germline ends. Germline CDR1 and CDR2: MGHRA and YSYEKL. The CDR3: CASRAGRAGRTDTQYF. The CDR3 DNA reads as TGCGCCAGCCGCGCCGGTCGAGCGGGTCGAACAGATACGCAGTATTTT.

The chain couples TRBV7-9 to TRBJ1-2; D is perhaps TRBD1 (5 bases). V lost 2 bases and J 8 bases, leaving 18 bases between the germline ends. This CDR3 has 15 amino acids. The germline CDR1 and CDR2 sequences are SEHNR and FQNEAQ (reference sequence). CDR3 sequence reads: CASSLIRGPTGGYTF. In nucleotides, the CDR3 is TGTGCCAGCAGCTTAATTAGGGGCCCTACGGGAGGCTACACCTTC.

The chain joins TRBV6-6 to TRBJ1-5; tentative D call: TRBD1 (5 bases). The ends were cut back, 4 bases at V and 6 bases at J, with 13 bases in the middle. This CDR3 has 14 residues. Germline values: CDR1 MNHNY, CDR2 SVGAGI (reference sequence). The CDR3 DNA sequence: TGTGCCAGCAGTTTGTCGGGGCTTGGTCAGCCCCAGCATTTT. Translating gives CASSLSGLGQPQHF.

This clone was detected only a few times. The CDR3 bases are TGTGCCATTAGGTGGGCAAGCAATCAGCCCCAGCATTTT. Translation gives CAIRWASNQPQHF. The chain links TRBV2 to TRBJ1-5, with D hard to call. The CDR3 has 13 residues. Germline CDR1 and CDR2: SNHLY and FYNNEI. Trimming pared 10 bases from V and 1 base from J, leaving 11 bases between. Combining the CDR3 with reference TRBV2 and TRBJ1-5 gives the whole variable domain EPEVTQTPSHQVTQMGQEVILRCVPISNHLYFYWYRQILGQKVEFLVSFYNNEISEKSEIFDDQFSVERPDGSNFTLKIRSTKLEDSAMYFCAIRWASNQPQHFGDGTRLSIL.

The V gene is TRBV6-5, the J gene TRBJ1-1; possible D gene TRBD1, 5 bases. Trimming shortened V by 2 bases and J by 3 bases, and 13 bases separated the two germline ends. The CDR3 covers 15 residues. Germline CDR1 reads MNHEY; CDR2 reads SVGAGI. The CDR3 DNA sequence: TGTGCCAGCAGTTACGACAGATCAAGGGACACTGAAGCTTTCTTT. Encoded protein: CASSYDRSRDTEAFF.

The V call is TRBV18, the J call TRBJ1-5; D ambiguous. CDR3 size: 15 residues. Trimming removed 6 bases at V and 1 base at J, with 13 bases between. From germline, CDR1 is KGHSH and CDR2 LQKENI. The CDR3 region is CASSAQPSSNQPQHF. DNA of the CDR3: TGTGCCAGCTCCGCTCAACCTTCCAGCAATCAGCCCCAGCATTTT.

The chain links TRBV6-5 to TRBJ1-4; the match to TRBD1 covers 7 bases. The CDR3 totals 15 residues. Germline V gene data show CDR1 as MNHEY and CDR2 as SVGAGI. Trimming took 7 bases from V and 10 from J; bases not matched to a gene: 15. The CDR3 bases are TGTGCCAGCACTTATGGGTTCAGGGGGGGAGGAAAACTGTTTTTT. It translates to CASTYGFRGGGKLFF.

V and J are TRBV6-5 and TRBJ1-1; 9 nucleotides line up with TRBD1. Germline CDR1 and CDR2: MNHEY and SVGAGI. Losses at the gene ends were 5 bases for V and 1 base for J; bases not matched to a gene: 2. This CDR3 region has 14 residues. In DNA form, the CDR3 reads TGTGCCAGCAGTCAACAGGGGGCGAACACTGAAGCTTTCTTT. It encodes CASSQQGANTEAFF.

The V gene is TRBV19, the J gene TRBJ2-5, with 7 positions matching TRBD2. The CDR3 contains 11 residues. Looked up from germline, CDR1 is LNHDA and CDR2 is SQIVND (reference sequence). V shed 5 bases, J shed 10 bases, and the junction held 4 bases outside the gene matches. CDR3: CASSSGGDQYF. The DNA for the CDR3 is TGTGCCAGTAGTTCGGGGGGTGACCAGTACTTC. The full variable domain, in which reference TRBV19 and TRBJ2-5 provide the parts outside the CDR3, is DGGITQSPKYLFRKEGQNVTLSCEQNLNHDAMYWYRQDPGQGLRLIYYSQIVNDFQKGDIAEGYSVSREKKESFPLTVTSAQKNPTAFYLCASSSGGDQYFGPGTRLLVL.

This clone was seen only a few times. This chain connects TRBV7-2 to TRBJ1-6; 7 bases are shared with TRBD1. V was clipped by 5 bases and J by 6 bases; unmatched bases: 4. Germline CDR1 is SGHTA and CDR2 is FQGNSA. The CDR3 extends over 14 amino acids. CDR3 bases: TGTGCCAGCAGCCCCCGGGACAGTAATTCACCCCTCCACTTT. This sequence encodes CASSPRDSNSPLHF.

This chain uses TRBV19 with TRBJ1-5; D is unclear. Germline V lookup: CDR1 LNHDA, CDR2 SQIVND (reference sequence). The CDR3 has 13 amino acids. Trimming took off 5 bases at V and 7 bases at J, with 12 bases between the two ends. CDR3 region: CASSPGKKQPQHF. In DNA, the CDR3 is TGTGCCAGTAGTCCCGGAAAAAAACAGCCCCAGCATTTT.

This chain links TRBV19 with TRBJ2-1; tentative D call: TRBD2 (5 bases). CDR1 and CDR2 from the germline V gene are LNHDA and SQIVND (reference sequence). This CDR3 region has 17 residues. Deletions cut 5 bases from V and 1 base from J, with 18 bases between. In nucleotides, the CDR3 is TGTGCCAGTAGTCTCTCTCCCCCGGGATCGTCCTACAATGAGCAGTTCTTC. This translates into CASSLSPPGSSYNEQFF.